This T cell receptor (beta chain) stems from a study of CD8 T cells in ankylosing spondylitis (dated by TCRdb to 2016 to 2017). For the wider study: The study set out to find disease-linked TCR variants by profiling T cell receptor beta repertoires in ankylosing spondylitis patients and healthy donors. The full study cohort was made up of about 24 ankylosing spondylitis patients and approximately 100 healthy donors. Peripheral blood samples were taken, and synovial fluid was additionally collected from ankylosing spondylitis patients.

This clonotype was counted only a few times. No cognate antigen has been identified for it. The record has no base qualities; no much larger clone is one base away. There are 17 amino acids in the CDR3, from cysteine to phenylalanine inclusive. The entry retains the CDR3 DNA only, 51 bases that are in frame from base 1. The V end loses 2 bases and the J end loses 0 bases, and a stretch of 14 bases separates them. Reading the germline V gene gives CDR1 SGHRS and CDR2 YFSETQ. The paper's findings and limits, for the study overall: Blood from ankylosing spondylitis patients appeared to be characterized by a TCR beta motif composed of eight or nine highly homologous amino acid variants. Significant enrichment of the disease-linked clones was reported in matched synovial fluid samples from ankylosing spondylitis patients. Some motif variants were previously reported in synovial fluid and blood of reactive arthritis patients, suggesting common disease-initiation mechanisms. The disease-linked clones showed a CD8+ phenotype and occurred at relatively low frequencies in peripheral blood.

TCRdb shows the sequencer as Illumina HiSeq 2500. TCR beta libraries were prepared by quantitative 5'-RACE with molecular barcodes. From the authors' description of their analysis: A new computational method based on a probabilistic model of VDJ rearrangement was used to identify disease-linked TCR variants. The public reads were run again by TCRdb, first through fastp at Q25 and then through MiXCR, and only productive beta chains were kept. Every CDR3 protein is listed once, alongside the most common genes and DNA of its rows. None of the V and J calls come from the authors' own analysis; TCRdb made them. For this sample there are about 450,000 distinct CDR3 sequences; around 26% appear just once. 0.75% to 0.9% of the sample comes from the top ten.

In this chain, TRBV5-1 is recombined with TRBJ2-2, and TRBD2 may be the D gene, going by 5 matching bases. The clonotype comes from a male donor with ankylosing spondylitis. The specimen was blood, either unsorted or a sorted T cell fraction (not recorded which). This receptor has the CDR3 CASSFLAINTNTGELFF. The nucleotide sequence reads as follows: TGCGCCAGCAGCTTTTTAGCGATCAACACGAACACCGGGGAGCTGTTTTTT.